These T cell receptor beta chains were read from a single sample in a study of vaccination and CD4 T cells after COVID-19. These receptors lack a known antigen. MiXCR, applied by TCRdb to the PCR reads, yields one record per CDR3 protein. The profile shows about 18,000 distinct CDR3 sequences, approximately 48% of them singletons. Sequences were obtained from CD4+ T cells from blood, cultured in vitro. These receptors all stem from a human donor who had recovered from COVID-19. Each CDR3 is given with its conserved first and last residue. A D gene is named only where the DNA matches it firmly.

TRBV20-1 NA CSARDNRGPLHF
TRBV5-1 NA CASSPTSGNYGYTF
TRBV27 TRBD2 CASSLGGGSGSWNEQFF
TRBV7-2 NA CASSLGRVNTGELFF
TRBV2 NA CASRTTRPNEQYF
TRBV6-1 TRBD2 CASHQAAGVVNEQFF
TRBV27 TRBD2 CATTRDYSSYNEQFF
TRBV12-3/TRBV12-4 NA CASSLQWDPEAFF
TRBV7-2 TRBD1 CASSLVGGQGTQHF
TRBV5-1 TRBD2 CASSLGGTRVYEQYF
TRBV19 NA CASSIGQSNSPLHF
TRBV28 NA CASSSGGAYSNQPQHF
TRBV12-1 NA CASSSRRRSASYEQYF
TRBV28 NA CATTVGLGANVLTF
TRBV18 TRBD1 CASSGTGSITEAFF
TRBV20-1 NA CSARGGGRVNTDTQYF
TRBV29-1 TRBD2 CSVYSISGSGETQYF
TRBV11-2 NA CASSFPGSADTQYF
TRBV7-8 TRBD2 CASSLYVAGGSETQYF
TRBV15 NA CATSRPTLRQLKNIQYF
TRBV5-1 TRBD2 CASSRLAGGQYDEQYF
TRBV7-6 NA CASSLGGGTEAFF
TRBV6-1 NA CASSPWTDNTEAFF
TRBV7-2 NA CASSFPTGPNTEAFF
TRBV20-1 NA CSAMVHQHSNQPQHF
TRBV20-1 NA CSARGTEQYF
TRBV24-1 NA CATQGSGNTIYF
TRBV19 NA CASSISPGTRNTEAFF
TRBV4-1 NA CASSADSNQPQHF
TRBV20-1 TRBD2 CSARDNRVWGRAGENIQYF
TRBV7-2 NA CASSSEGVSNQPQHF
TRBV2 NA CASKLGGGTGELFF
TRBV19 TRBD2 CASSIGLALSREVPETQYF
TRBV20-1 TRBD2 CSARRASGIQETQYF
TRBV18 TRBD1 CASSPLRGQNTEAFF
TRBV18 NA CASVYRENTEAFF
TRBV7-3 TRBD2 CASSSGLANGELFF